Below are 11 T cell receptor beta chains sequenced from a single sample in a study of T cells in Graves' hyperthyroidism and ophthalmopathy. The source material, RNA transcripts, was used to amplify TCR beta CDR3 regions. A first-round RT-PCR of the TCR CDR3 used the HTBI primer set. TCRdb reanalysed the multiplex PCR reads using MiXCR and keeps one entry per CDR3 protein. Among 620,000 or so distinct CDR3 sequences listed, more than 14% were seen once. The sequenced sample consisted of blood. These receptors all stem from a woman in her fifties or sixties with Graves' ophthalmopathy.

At least ten counts were recorded for this clonotype. This rearrangement joins TRBV20-1 to TRBJ2-7; 10 bases line up with TRBD2. The V segment lost 3 bases and the J segment 0 bases; nucleotides outside the gene matches: 8. There are 16 residues in the CDR3. From germline, CDR1 is DFQATT and CDR2 SNEGSKA (reference sequence). The CDR3 DNA sequence: TGCAGTGCTAGCCTAGCGGGAGTCGTAGGCTCCTACGAGCAGTACTTC. Its translation is CSASLAGVVGSYEQYF.

This clonotype was seen at least ten times. The V gene is TRBV12-3 or TRBV12-4, the J gene TRBJ2-2, with D perhaps TRBD1 or TRBD2 (5 bases each). The CDR3 length is 15 residues. Trimming took off 11 bases at V and 1 base at J, with 17 bases between the two ends. The CDR3 loop is CAGAGKGVNTGELFF. CDR3 in DNA: TGTGCCGGGGCTGGAAAGGGAGTGAACACCGGGGAGCTGTTTTTT.

The chain carries TRBV6-1 and TRBJ2-3, with D possibly TRBD1 on 6 matching bases. TRBJ1-5 explains the end of the DNA better; the J call may be wrong. The CDR3 has 16 residues. Per the germline V gene, CDR1 is MNHNS and CDR2 is SASEGT. The CDR3 DNA is TGTGCCAGCAGGACCCTCGGACAGCTTTTCACAGATACGCAGCATTTT. This translates into CASRTLGQLFTDTQHF.

The table lists this clonotype with many counts. The genes are TRBV7-2 and TRBJ2-1, with D tentatively TRBD1 (5 bases). The germline V gene has CDR1 SGHTA and CDR2 FQGNSA. The V gene lost 5 bases and the J gene lost 5 bases, with 10 bases spanning the gap. CDR3 length equals 13 residues. CDR3 sequence reads: CASSHRWDNEQFF. In DNA, the CDR3 is TGTGCCAGCAGCCACAGGTGGGACAATGAGCAGTTCTTC.

This clonotype was counted ten times or more. The genes are TRBV20-1 and TRBJ2-3, with D tentatively TRBD2 (5 bases). CDR1 DFQATT and CDR2 SNEGSKA come from the germline V gene (reference sequence). The CDR3 runs 14 residues. V was trimmed by 3 bases and J by 0 bases, leaving 10 bases between them. CDR3 sequence reads: CSASSGKSTDTQYF. In nucleotides, the CDR3 is TGCAGTGCTAGCTCGGGGAAGAGCACAGATACGCAGTATTTT.

This clonotype was recorded a few times. This may come from a read error, since a much larger clone is one base off. The rearrangement uses TRBV27 and TRBJ2-3; the D is unclear. The DNA end lines up better with TRBJ1-5; the J call may be wrong. This CDR3 is 14 amino acids long. CDR1 and CDR2 from the germline V gene are MNHEY and SMNVEV (reference sequence). CDR3 coding DNA: TGTGCCAGCAGTTTATATCCGGGCACAGATACGCAGCATTTT. Translating it yields CASSLYPGTDTQHF.

The chain has TRBV12-3 or TRBV12-4 and TRBJ1-3; 7 nucleotides agree with TRBD1. The CDR3 spans 15 residues. V shed 4 bases and J 2 bases; nucleotides not matched to a gene: 5. The CDR3 reads CASSSYTGAGNTIYF. The CDR3 nucleotides read TGTGCCAGCAGTTCTTACACAGGGGCTGGAAACACCATATATTTT.

There are many counts of this clonotype. This chain links TRBV28 with TRBJ1-2; a possible D gene is TRBD1 (6 bases). Between the trimmed V and J ends, which lost 5 bases and 4 bases, there was a span of 17 bases. There are 15 residues in the CDR3. Germline loops: CDR1 MDHEN, CDR2 SYDVKM. CDR3 sequence reads: CASSTGETGPYGYTF. The CDR3 DNA sequence: TGTGCCAGCAGTACAGGCGAGACAGGACCCTATGGCTACACCTTC.

This clonotype was counted at least ten times. The rearrangement links TRBV30 to TRBJ2-4; D is ambiguous. Germline assignment: CDR1 GTSNPN and CDR2 SVGIG (reference sequence). The ends were cut back, 2 bases at V and 0 bases at J, with 14 bases in the middle. This CDR3 contains 16 residues. The CDR3 DNA is TGTGCCTGGAGTTCCACCCTAGTGGGAGCCAAAAACATTCAGTACTTC. This encodes CAWSSTLVGAKNIQYF.

This clonotype was recorded once. The chain combines TRBV19 with TRBJ1-2, with D possibly TRBD1 on 5 matching bases. CDR1 is LNHDA and CDR2 is SQIVND in the germline V gene (reference sequence). V dropped 3 bases and J dropped 4 bases, with 15 bases sitting between them. This CDR3 has 15 residues. CDR3 nucleotide sequence: TGTGCCAGTAGTATGATGGGGGGGGAGGGCTATGGCTACACCTTC. Protein product: CASSMMGGEGYGYTF.

This clonotype was recorded a few times. A much larger clone is a single base away; this may be a read error. The V call is TRBV18, the J call TRBJ2-7; 8 positions match TRBD2. CDR1 KGHSH and CDR2 LQKENI come from the germline V gene. Trimming cost V 2 bases and J 3 bases; bases outside gene matches: 9. The CDR3 has 16 residues. The CDR3 loop reads CASSPRSERGSYEQYF. The CDR3 DNA sequence: TGTGCCAGCTCACCAAGGTCGGAGCGGGGGAGCTACGAGCAGTACTTC.